This T cell receptor beta chain comes out of a study of T cell repertoires in cytomegalovirus infection. Overall study: CMV epitopes, recently identified HLA-C-restricted and well-studied HLA-B-restricted, were used. Indications of both CMV infection and matching HLA type were provided by public TCR beta signatures.

As concerns this clonotype: Its antigen is currently unknown.

TCRdb analysed the reads with MiXCR anew, one entry per CDR3 protein. The sample holds around 770,000 distinct CDR3 sequences, 25% to 35% seen once. Regarding the study as a whole: Dominant in the ex vivo response were TCR beta clonotypes restricted by HLA-C and specific for CMV. Adding up the frequency of public TCR beta families identified people who carried CMV plus the relevant HLA.

Per the germline V gene, CDR1 is ENHRY and CDR2 is SYGVKD. CDR3 length equals 12 residues. J gave up 4 bases and V 9 bases, and 2 bases lay outside the gene matches. The clonotype originates from a human donor in good health (CMV status not recorded). Some clones in this sample may be carry-over from other donors' samples. The chain joins TRBV10-3 to TRBJ2-2; 7 bases fit TRBD1. The sample in question was cultured CD8+ T cells from PBMCs, obtained from culture after CMV antigen stimulation. The CDR3 DNA follows: TGTGCCATTAGGGACAGCACCGGGGAGCTGTTTTTT. Protein: CAIRDSTGELFF.